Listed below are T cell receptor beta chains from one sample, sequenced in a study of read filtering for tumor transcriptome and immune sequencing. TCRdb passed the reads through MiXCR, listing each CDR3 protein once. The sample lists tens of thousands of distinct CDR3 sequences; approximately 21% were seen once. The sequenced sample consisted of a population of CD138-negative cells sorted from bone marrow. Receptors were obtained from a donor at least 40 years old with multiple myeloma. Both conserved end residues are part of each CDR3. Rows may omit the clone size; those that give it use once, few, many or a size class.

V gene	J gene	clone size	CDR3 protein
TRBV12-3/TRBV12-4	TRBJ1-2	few	CASRPEQRDYGYTF
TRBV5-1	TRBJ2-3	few	CASSLGTGLASDTQYF
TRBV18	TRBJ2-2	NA	CASSPPGQGYAGELFF
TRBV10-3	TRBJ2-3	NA	CATARGESTDMQYF
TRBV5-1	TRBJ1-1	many	CASSLPTNTEAFF
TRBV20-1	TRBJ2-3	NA	CSAPDGGRGTDTQYF
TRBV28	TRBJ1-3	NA	CASRPGQGGNTIYF
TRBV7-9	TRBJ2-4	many	CASSGWPAELAKNIQYF
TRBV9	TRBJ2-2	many	CASSVGPDTKPGELFF
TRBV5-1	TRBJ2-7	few	CASSSDARQVQYF
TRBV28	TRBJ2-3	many	CAVGQRTDTQYF
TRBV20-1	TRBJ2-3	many	CSARARTKVVDTQYF
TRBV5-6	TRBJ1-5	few	CASSLRDRNQPQHF
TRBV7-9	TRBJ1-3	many	CASKMGAGNTIYF
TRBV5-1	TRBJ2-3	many	CASSLDGSAGDTQYF
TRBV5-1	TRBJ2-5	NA	CTSSPNRGAGTQYF
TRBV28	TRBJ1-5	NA	CASSTPGQGFGQPQHF
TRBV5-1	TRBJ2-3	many	CASSTVGTDTQYF
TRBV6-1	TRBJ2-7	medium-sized	CASSEVRAVETEQYF
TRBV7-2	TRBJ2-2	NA	CASSLGTTPTGELFF
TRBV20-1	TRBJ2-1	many	CSARDRLGSYNEQFF
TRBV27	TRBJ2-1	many	CASSVGLARDEQFF
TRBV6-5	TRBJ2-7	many	CASSYSAGSSYEQYF
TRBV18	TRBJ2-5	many	CASSETTDQETQYF
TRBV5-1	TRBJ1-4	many	CASSRTGEGDEKLFF
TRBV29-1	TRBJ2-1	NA	CSAYRGNEQFF
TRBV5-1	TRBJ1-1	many	CASSSTGLGTEAFF
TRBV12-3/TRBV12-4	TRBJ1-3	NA	CASSPTSSGNTIYF
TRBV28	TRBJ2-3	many	CASTSTRDTQYF
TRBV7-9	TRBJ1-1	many	CASSLTGQEAFF
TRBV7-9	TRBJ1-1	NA	CASSFVRTAEAFF
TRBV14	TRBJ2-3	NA	CASSDSPGTLPIGDTQYF
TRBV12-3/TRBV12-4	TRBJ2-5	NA	CASRPGLAGVTQYF
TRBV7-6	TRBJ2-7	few	CASSLETGTFEQYF
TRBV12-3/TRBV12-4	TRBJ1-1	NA	CASSPGWGNTEAFF
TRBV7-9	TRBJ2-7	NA	CASRQGVGEQYF
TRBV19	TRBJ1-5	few	CASTRTGKNQPQHF
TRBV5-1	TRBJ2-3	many	CASSLGGGARTDTQYF
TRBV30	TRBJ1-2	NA	CAWSARAYGYTF
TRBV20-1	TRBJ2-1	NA	CSARATGDYYNEQFF
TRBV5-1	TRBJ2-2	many	CASLGSGELFF
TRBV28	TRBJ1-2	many	CASRQGANYGYTF
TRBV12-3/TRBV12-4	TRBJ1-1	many	CASSRGPEAFF
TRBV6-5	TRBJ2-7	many	CASSGQHYEQYF
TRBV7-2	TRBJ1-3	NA	CASSRRQGAGNTIYF
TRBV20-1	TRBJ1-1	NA	CRTSDGANTEAFF
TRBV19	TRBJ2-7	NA	CASSSGSYEQCF
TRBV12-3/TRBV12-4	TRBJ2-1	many	CASSLDRPQGNEQFF
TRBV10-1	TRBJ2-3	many	CASRPGQGKSDTQYF
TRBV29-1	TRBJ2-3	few	CSAGLAGADTQYF
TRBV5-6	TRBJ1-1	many	CASSSTAQGALGTEAFF
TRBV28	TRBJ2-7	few	CASKPAGRHSYEQYF
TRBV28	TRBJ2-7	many	CASGTFQYEQYF
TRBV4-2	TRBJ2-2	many	CASSQEPAGGPYTGELFF
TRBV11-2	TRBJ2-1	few	CASSPPTYNEQFF
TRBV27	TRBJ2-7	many	CANLTLASRDRLTYEQYF
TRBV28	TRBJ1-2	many	CASSLPGQIAGYTF
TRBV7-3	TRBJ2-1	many	CASSQTGGSPSMQFF
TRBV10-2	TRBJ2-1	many	CASSSPPRPGHSYNEQFF
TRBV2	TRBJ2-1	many	CASSEEGPGHSSYNEQFF